This T cell receptor (beta chain) was profiled in a study of beta chain features in type 1 diabetes. The overall study: Cell yields, gender and age were similar in healthy donors and patients. Study-wide findings and caveats: Moderately but significantly shorter TCRB CDR3s were found in Type 1 diabetes patients in all four CD4+ subsets.

The CDR3 consists of 13 residues. The germline CDR1 and CDR2 sequences are SQVTM and ANQGSEA. Trimming took 4 bases from V and 1 from J, leaving 10 bases between them. Isolated RNA was reverse transcribed in full, so expressed TCRB transcripts were sequenced. Clones were sequenced by immunoSEQ multiplex PCR, and TCRdb holds only the in-frame ones, with some missing. In the table there are under 400,000 clones, over 10% of which are singletons. Comments on this clone: What it binds is unknown.

The sample consisted of naive CD4+ T cells from blood. This TCR came from a young woman with type 1 diabetes. The rearrangement uses TRBV29-1 and TRBJ1-1; weak D call: TRBD1 (5 bases). The CDR3 DNA follows: TGCAGCGTTGCGCGGGGGACGAACACTGAAGCTTTCTTT. It encodes CSVARGTNTEAFF.